This note documents a single TCR beta chain sequence. Its specificity is not known. The TCR alpha and TCR beta cDNA libraries, bearing sample barcodes and UMIs, were generated by 5'RACE using constant-segment primers. TCRdb processed the 5' RACE reads anew with MiXCR; each CDR3 protein has one entry. The profile shows about 260,000 distinct CDR3 sequences, 16% of them singletons. J was trimmed by 5 bases and V by 5 bases; bases with no gene match: 7. The CDR3 is made up of 15 amino acids. Germline V gene lookup returns CDR1 MNHNS and CDR2 SASEGT. The sample originates from a study of T-cell memory formation after mild COVID-19. Study-wide results and limits: Later expanders leaned CD4+, whereas day 15 to 85 contracting clones were balanced CD4/CD8. In pre-infection memory, a portion of responding clones appeared, which suggested that cross-reactive memory joined.

The receptor was isolated from a man between 18 and 35 years old who had mild COVID-19 (a few samples of this study predate the infection). Cell type and time point are not known. The genes are TRBV6-1 and TRBJ2-1; TRBD1 aligns across 9 bases. The sample was PBMCs or a T cell subset sorted from them (not recorded which). The CDR3 DNA reads TGTGCCAGCAGTTTGGGACAGGGTTACGACAATGAGCAGTTCTTC. Translating it yields CASSLGQGYDNEQFF.